One sample yielded the 23 T cell receptor beta chains listed below, sequenced in a study of control samples from healthy donors and cancer patients. Repertoires were generated with immunoSEQ multiplex PCR, while TCRdb's copy carries only in-frame clones and drops some. There are 15,000 to 19,000 clones in the sample; around 87% occur only once, and more than 9% lies in the top ten. Sequenced sample: PBMCs. These receptors were collected from a woman in her 70s with colorectal cancer.

V usage is TRBV7-2 and J usage is TRBJ1-6, with 8 bases fitting TRBD1. There are 16 residues in the CDR3. The V and J ends lost 7 bases and 4 bases, in that order; junction bases with no gene match: 9. In germline, CDR1 is SGHTA, CDR2 FQGNSA. CDR3 sequence (DNA): TGTGCCAGCACCCCCCCAGGGGGCGCGTATAATTCACCCCTCCACTTT. As protein: CASTPPGGAYNSPLHF.

The rearrangement links TRBV5-1 to TRBJ2-3, with TRBD2 identical over 11 bases. CDR1 is SGHRS and CDR2 is YFSETQ in the germline V gene. This CDR3 comprises 17 residues. V shed 5 bases, J shed 3 bases, and the junction held 11 bases outside the gene matches. The CDR3, as DNA: TGCGCCAGCAGTAGGCTAGCGGGAGGAGGACAGACAGATACGCAGTATTTT. Protein sequence: CASSRLAGGGQTDTQYF.

This clone was recorded a few times. The chain joins TRBV19 to TRBJ2-3; TRBD1 aligns across 7 bases. The CDR3 sequence is 14 residues long. Looked up from germline, CDR1 is LNHDA and CDR2 is SQIVND (reference sequence). The junction had 9 bases not matched to a gene; V was cut back by 6 bases and J by 6 bases. The CDR3 DNA reads TGTGCCAGTAGCCCCGACAGGGTAAGGGATACGCAGTATTTT. This translates into CASSPDRVRDTQYF.

This rearrangement joins TRBV7-2 to TRBJ2-7, with 9 bases identical to TRBD1. The CDR3 is 14 residues long. CDR1 is SGHTA and CDR2 is FQGNSA in the germline V gene. Trimming removed 5 bases from V and 2 bases from J; junction bases left unmatched: 4. The CDR3 DNA follows: TGTGCCAGCAGCGCCGGGGACAGGGCCTACGAGCAGTACTTC. This codes for CASSAGDRAYEQYF.

This clone was seen more than once but under ten times. J is TRBJ2-1 and V is TRBV4-1; D is possibly TRBD1 (6 bases). CDR3 length equals 18 residues. Germline loops: CDR1 MGHRA, CDR2 YSYEKL. V was shortened by 4 bases and J by 5 bases, with 24 bases between the two germline ends. DNA for the CDR3: TGCGCCAGCAGCCCTGGGGCCCTGGGGCAGGGGATTAACAATGAGCAGTTCTTC. Translating it yields CASSPGALGQGINNEQFF.

This chain joins TRBV19 and TRBJ2-7; 8 nucleotides line up with TRBD1. V lost 6 bases and J lost 1; bases outside the gene matches: 8. The CDR3 is 15 amino acids. Germline V gives CDR1 LNHDA, CDR2 SQIVND (reference sequence). The CDR3 DNA follows: TGTGCCAGTAGACCCGGACAGGGACCATCCTACGAGCAGTACTTC. Protein sequence: CASRPGQGPSYEQYF. The full variable domain, in which reference TRBV19 and TRBJ2-7 provide the parts outside the CDR3, is DGGITQSPKYLFRKEGQNVTLSCEQNLNHDAMYWYRQDPGQGLRLIYYSQIVNDFQKGDIAEGYSVSREKKESFPLTVTSAQKNPTAFYLCASRPGQGPSYEQYFGPGTRLTVT.

The chain uses TRBV3-1 (or the pseudogene TRBV3-2) and TRBJ2-3; the match to TRBD1 covers 9 bases. The CDR3 totals 18 residues. V lost 1 base to trimming and J lost 2 bases; unmatched junction nucleotides: 10. From germline, CDR1 is LGHDT and CDR2 YNNKEL (reference sequence). The CDR3 protein is CASSQGQGGPIYTDTQYF. As DNA, the CDR3 is TGTGCCAGCAGCCAAGGACAGGGGGGCCCTATCTACACAGATACGCAGTATTTT.

The chain uses TRBV19 and TRBJ2-1; D ambiguous. The CDR3 extends over 15 amino acids. V dropped 2 bases and J dropped 5 bases, with 13 bases sitting between them. Germline CDR1 is LNHDA and CDR2 is SQIVND (reference sequence). The CDR3 region is CASSIPGRFNNEQFF. CDR3 DNA sequence: TGTGCCAGTAGTATACCCGGCAGGTTTAACAATGAGCAGTTCTTC.

V usage is TRBV28 and J usage is TRBJ1-6; 7 nucleotides match TRBD1. V lost 10 bases and J lost 14; bases outside the gene matches: 5. This CDR3 contains 10 residues. Germline CDR1 reads MDHEN; CDR2 reads SYDVKM. CDR3 in DNA: TGTGCCACCCAGGGACAGTCCCTCCACTTT. It specifies CATQGQSLHF.

The chain joins TRBV6-5 to TRBJ1-2, with no clear D. The CDR3 runs 15 residues. V lost 0 bases and J lost 5, with 13 bases in between. Germline V CDR1 and CDR2: MNHEY, SVGAGI. The CDR3 loop reads CASSYSREVIYGYTF. The CDR3 nucleotides read TGTGCCAGCAGTTACTCGAGGGAAGTGATATATGGCTACACCTTC.

This chain links TRBV21-1 with TRBJ1-1. TRBV21-1 is a pseudogene. This CDR3 is built from 12 residues. The CDR3 region is CASSKEGGEAFF. In DNA form, the CDR3 reads TGTGCCAGCAGCAAAGAGGGAGGTGAAGCTTTCTTT.

The genes are TRBV27 and TRBJ1-6; no firm D call. Germline CDR1 reads MNHEY; CDR2 reads SMNVEV (reference sequence). CDR3 length: 12 residues. Trimming left V 11 bases short and J 0 bases short, with 5 bases between. This CDR3 reads CAAGSYNSPLHF. CDR3 coding DNA: TGTGCCGCTGGCTCCTATAATTCACCCCTCCACTTT.

The gene calls are TRBV7-2 and TRBJ2-3; D may be TRBD2 (6 bases). The CDR3 spans 12 residues. Germline assignment: CDR1 SGHTA and CDR2 FQGNSA. Trimming shortened V by 4 bases and J by 5 bases, and 7 bases separated the two germline ends. The CDR3 loop reads CASSSSEDTQYF. CDR3 coding DNA: TGTGCCAGCAGCTCTAGCGAAGATACGCAGTATTTT.

J is TRBJ2-7 and V is TRBV9, with TRBD2 identical over 8 bases. The J segment lost 0 bases and the V segment lost 3 bases, leaving 5 bases of the junction unmatched. Germline CDR1 SGDLS, CDR2 YYNGEE. The CDR3 extends over 15 amino acids. CDR3 DNA sequence: TGTGCCAGCAGCGATCAGCGGGGGTTCTCCTACGAGCAGTACTTC. Residues: CASSDQRGFSYEQYF.

The genes are TRBV23-1 and TRBJ2-3; D may be TRBD2 (6 bases). TRBV23-1 belongs to the ORF category, with a function that is uncertain. The CDR3 is 18 amino acids. The V and J ends lost 1 base and 3 bases respectively, with 20 bases between them. The CDR3 DNA follows: TGCGCCAGCAGTCAATTGGGGGGTGGGTTTGGGGCAACAGATACGCAGTATTTT. Translation: CASSQLGGGFGATDTQYF.

This clone is a singleton in its sample. V usage is TRBV4-1 and J usage is TRBJ1-2, with D tentatively TRBD1 (5 bases). V shed 1 base and J shed 2 bases, with 14 bases lying between them. Germline assignment: CDR1 MGHRA and CDR2 YSYEKL. The CDR3 is 16 amino acids. The CDR3 DNA sequence: TGCGCCAGCAGCCAAGCTGCTATCCGGGACAACTATGGCTACACCTTC. Translation gives CASSQAAIRDNYGYTF.

This chain uses TRBV7-2 with TRBJ2-1; D tentatively fits TRBD1 or TRBD2 (5 bases each). The CDR3 is made up of 12 amino acids. Germline CDR1 reads SGHTA; CDR2 reads FQGNSA. Between the trimmed V and J ends, which lost 5 bases and 8 bases, there was a span of 10 bases. The CDR3 here is CASSRGEYEQFF. CDR3 bases: TGTGCCAGCAGCCGGGGCGAGTATGAGCAGTTCTTC. Looking up the rest from reference TRBV7-2 and TRBJ2-1 gives the full variable domain: GAGVSQSPSNKVTEKGKDVELRCDPISGHTALYWYRQSLGQGLEFLIYFQGNSAPDKSGLPSDRFSAERTGGSVSTLTIQRTQQEDSAVYLCASSRGEYEQFFGPGTRLTVL.

This chain joins TRBV18 and TRBJ2-2; 8 nucleotides match TRBD1. CDR1 and CDR2 from the germline V gene are KGHSH and LQKENI. The CDR3 is made up of 15 amino acids. V lost 10 bases, J lost 6 bases, and 13 bases stayed unmatched. CDR3 in DNA: TGTGCCACCTCGGGCCCAGGGGGCGCTTCCGGGGAGCTGTTTTTT. Protein sequence: CATSGPGGASGELFF. Combining the CDR3 with reference TRBV18 and TRBJ2-2 gives the whole variable domain NAGVMQNPRHLVRRRGQEARLRCSPMKGHSHVYWYRQLPEEGLKFMVYLQKENIIDESGMPKERFSAEFPKEGPSILRIQQVVRGDSAAYFCATSGPGGASGELFFGEGSRLTVL.

The chain joins TRBV6-1 to TRBJ2-7; 10 bases fit TRBD1. Losses at the gene ends were 2 bases for V and 6 bases for J; bases not matched to a gene: 4. This CDR3 has 14 residues. Germline loops: CDR1 MNHNS, CDR2 SASEGT. The CDR3 loop reads CASSEMGQGSEQYF. The CDR3 DNA is TGTGCCAGCAGTGAAATGGGACAGGGGAGCGAGCAGTACTTC.

The chain uses TRBV24-1 and TRBJ2-1; a weak D match, TRBD2 (5 bases). CDR3 size: 12 residues. The V and J ends lost 9 bases and 0 bases respectively, with 5 bases between them. The V gene's germline CDR1 is KGHDR and CDR2 SFDVKD. CDR3 sequence reads: CATGSSYNEQFF. In nucleotides, the CDR3 is TGTGCCACCGGGAGCTCCTACAATGAGCAGTTCTTC.

The rearrangement joins TRBV5-6 to TRBJ2-2, with D uncertain. Germline CDR1 reads SGHDT; CDR2 reads YYEEEE. The CDR3 sequence is 13 residues long. Trimming pared 3 bases from V and 7 bases from J, leaving 10 bases between. The CDR3, as DNA: TGTGCCAGCAGCTCTTGGGCCCACGGGGAGCTGTTTTTT. It translates to CASSSWAHGELFF. The variable domain in full, with the rest retrieved from reference TRBV5-6 and TRBJ2-2, is DAGVTQSPTHLIKTRGQQVTLRCSPKSGHDTVSWYQQALGQGPQFIFQYYEEEERQRGNFPDRFSGHQFPNYSSELNVNALLLGDSALYLCASSSWAHGELFFGEGSRLTVL.

This clone was seen a few times. The V call is TRBV19, the J call TRBJ2-2; D is uncertain. The germline V gene encodes CDR1 LNHDA and CDR2 SQIVND (reference sequence). The V gene lost 5 bases and the J gene lost 5 bases, with 12 bases spanning the gap. This CDR3 spans 14 amino acids. This chain's CDR3 is CASSHWVGTGELFF. The CDR3 bases are TGTGCCAGTAGTCACTGGGTGGGGACCGGGGAGCTGTTTTTT.

This clone has only a few counts. This rearrangement joins TRBV10-3 to TRBJ2-5; perhaps TRBD2 as D (7 bases). CDR1 ENHRY and CDR2 SYGVKD come from the germline V gene. The germline V and J ends were trimmed by 7 bases and 5 bases, with 14 bases remaining between them. This CDR3 contains 13 residues. This chain's CDR3 is CAINGGGRETQYF. DNA for the CDR3: TGTGCCATCAATGGGGGGGGCAGGGAGACCCAGTACTTC.